This section outlines one T cell receptor (beta chain) sequence together with its context. The entry originates in a study of T cell changes during pregnancy in multiple sclerosis. TCRdb keeps only in-frame clones here, not all; method: immunoSEQ multiplex PCR. This sample carries around 63,000 clones, about 91% of them seen once, and the ten largest clones take roughly 1.5%. V lost 3 bases to trimming and J lost 7 bases, with 18 bases between them. The germline CDR1 and CDR2 sequences are KGHSH and LQKENI. This CDR3 contains 15 residues. This chain uses TRBV18 with TRBJ1-2; possibly TRBD1 for D (6 bases). Sequenced here: peripheral blood, sampled after pregnancy. The receptor's source is a female donor with multiple sclerosis, enrolled in a pregnancy study. CDR3 protein: CASSPVQGEHSGYTF. The CDR3, as DNA: TGTGCCAGCTCACCCGTACAGGGAGAGCATAGTGGCTACACCTTC.